This section outlines one T cell receptor (beta chain) sequence together with its context. It has no known antigen specificity. The sample holds no much larger clone one base away, and base qualities are not on file. V was cut back by 0 bases and J by 4 bases, leaving a gap of 8 bases between them. The germline V gene (reference sequence) gives CDR1 as SGHKS and CDR2 as YYEKEE. The CDR3 measures 14 amino acids from cysteine to phenylalanine. CDR3 DNA is the only sequence kept; it has 42 bases, read in frame from the first base. TCRbeta CDR3 regions were sequenced with the immunoSEQ Assay. After extraction, genomic DNA underwent amplification by bias-controlled multiplex PCR, followed by high-throughput sequencing. The authors processed their data as follows. To quantify the absolute abundance of every unique TCRbeta CDR3 region, sequences were collapsed and filtered. T cell fraction was estimated by normalizing TCRbeta template counts to usable DNA, with usable DNA measured through amplification of reference genes found in all nucleated cells. Repertoire TCRs were annotated as SARS-CoV-2-specific by exact matching of V gene, CDR3 amino acid sequence and J gene to a known reactive TCR set. The reference SARS-CoV-2 TCR set was derived from MIRA and filtered for enrichment in COVID-19-positive ImmuneCODE repertoires, a step that removed public or cross-reactive TCRs. Based on the MIRA antigens, annotated TCRs were further analysed at the level of specific ORF or position within ORF. Breadth was defined as annotated unique rearrangements over total unique productive rearrangements; depth was the summed frequency of those rearrangements. Two-sided Wilcoxon rank-sum tests were applied when comparing TCR breadth between groups. TCRdb took over this immuneACCESS table, retaining in-frame rearrangements with V and J assigned. Such tables are incomplete; in checked studies, under half of the missing clones stem from an unresolved V gene, and the remainder is unexplained. V, J and clone size are taken as reported in that table, and D and trimming were inferred from the DNA itself. For this sample there are hundreds of thousands of clones; about 89% appear just once. Over 1.3% of the sample lies in the top ten.

The source of the sample is a study of Ad26.COV2.S vaccination and SARS-CoV-2 variants (dated by TCRdb to 2020 to 2023). Regarding the research as a whole: Vaccine-arm donors were drawn from COV1001, a multicentre, randomized, double-blind, placebo-controlled phase I-IIa trial of Ad26.COV2.S in healthy adults. Sequencing of the TCRbeta repertoire served to evaluate the specificity and breadth of SARS-CoV-2-reactive T cell receptors following Ad26.COV2.S vaccination. The TCR-sequenced set comprised approximately 32 samples: some 19 Ad26.COV2.S vaccine recipients, 5 placebo recipients and 8 SARS-CoV-2 convalescent individuals. Trial participants were randomized into five groups of five: low-dose or high-dose Ad26.COV2.S given once or twice, or placebo on both occasions. Ad26.COV2.S was administered intramuscularly at a dose of 5x10^10 or 1x10^11 viral particles, either as one shot or as two shots given 56 days apart. Investigators did not know the trial group allocation while performing experiments and assessing outcomes.

The treatment or condition label corresponds to: 15 to 20 received Ad26.COV2.S at low or high dose, single or two shots; roughly 5 received placebo; per-sample allocation not given. For vaccine and placebo recipients, the sequenced repertoires came from samples collected on day 63 after the first injection. Between 29 July and 7 August 2020, Cohort 1b enrolled 25 adults aged 18-55 years at one site in Boston, USA. Ad26.COV2.S was a replication-incompetent adenovirus type 26 vector expressing a prefusion-stabilized SARS-CoV-2 spike protein from the original Wuhan strain. Results and caveats for the whole study, not just this receptor: The authors noted that total T cell responses may have been underestimated by the TCR breadth and depth analyses. Higher spike-specific TCR breadth was observed in Ad26.COV2.S recipients than in placebo recipients (P = 0.0014). The study was not powered for comparison of responses between vaccine doses or regimens. Non-spike TCR breadth was comparable between vaccine and placebo recipients, consistent with the vaccine containing only spike. After vaccination, substantial breadth of spike-specific CD8+ and CD4+ T cell responses was reported.

This chain joins TRBV5-5 to TRBJ1-5; the D gene is perhaps TRBD1, from 6 matching bases. The sequencing used peripheral blood, collected in a trial of Ad26.COV2.S vaccine versus placebo. This receptor was taken from a person between 18 and 59 years old who received the Ad26.COV2.S COVID-19 vaccine or a placebo. The bases read TGTGCCAGCAGCTTGGACAGGGCGAATCAGCCCCAGCATTTT. Its protein product is CASSLDRANQPQHF.